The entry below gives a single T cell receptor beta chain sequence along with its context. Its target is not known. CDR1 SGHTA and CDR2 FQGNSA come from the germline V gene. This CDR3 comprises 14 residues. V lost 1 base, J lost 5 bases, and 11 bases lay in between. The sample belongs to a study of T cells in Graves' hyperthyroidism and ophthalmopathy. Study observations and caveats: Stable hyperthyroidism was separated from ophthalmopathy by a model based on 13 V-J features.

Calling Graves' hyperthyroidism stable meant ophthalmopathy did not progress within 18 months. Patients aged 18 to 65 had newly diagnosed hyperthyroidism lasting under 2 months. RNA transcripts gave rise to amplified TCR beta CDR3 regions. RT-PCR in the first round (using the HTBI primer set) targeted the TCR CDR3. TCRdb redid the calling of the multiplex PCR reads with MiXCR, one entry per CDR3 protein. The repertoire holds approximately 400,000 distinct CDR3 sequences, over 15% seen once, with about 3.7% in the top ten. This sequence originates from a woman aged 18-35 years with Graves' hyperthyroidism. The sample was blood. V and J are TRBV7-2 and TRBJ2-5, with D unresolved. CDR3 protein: CASSLGFVLETQYF. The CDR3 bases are TGTGCCAGCAGCTTAGGTTTTGTGCTTGAGACCCAGTACTTC.